This T cell receptor (beta chain) was sequenced in a study of CD8+ T cells in alopecia areata. The sample holds a few counts of this clone. TCR sequencing used cDNA made by reverse transcription of extracted RNA. Libraries were prepared by immunoSEQ multiplex PCR; TCRdb keeps only in-frame clonotypes and omits some of them. The table has 23,000 or so clones, around half seen once; the top ten hold roughly a third. From alopecia areata patients, lesional scalp punch biopsies and peripheral blood were collected. Researchers picked out CD4+ and CD8+ T cells from PBMCs by sorting. Trimming took 6 bases from V and 2 from J; bases not matched to a gene: 1. CDR3 length: 14 residues. CDR1 is SGHRS, CDR2 YFSETQ, per germline.

The TCR sequence derives from a human donor with alopecia areata. Sequenced sample: NKG2D-high CD8+ T cells sorted from blood. This chain links TRBV5-1 with TRBJ2-6; 8 nucleotides line up with TRBD1. The CDR3: CASKGQAGANVLTF. CDR3 coding DNA: TGCGCCAGCAAGGGACAGGCTGGGGCCAACGTCCTGACTTTC.